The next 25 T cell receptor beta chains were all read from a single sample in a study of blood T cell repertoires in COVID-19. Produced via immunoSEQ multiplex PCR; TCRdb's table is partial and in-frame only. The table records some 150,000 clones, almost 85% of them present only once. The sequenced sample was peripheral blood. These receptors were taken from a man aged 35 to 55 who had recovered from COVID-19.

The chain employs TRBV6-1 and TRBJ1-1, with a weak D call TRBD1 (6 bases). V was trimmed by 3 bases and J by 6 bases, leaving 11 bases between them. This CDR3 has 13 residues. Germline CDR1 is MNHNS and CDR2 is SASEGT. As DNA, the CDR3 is TGTGCCAGCAGTGAGCAGGGGCGTTCTGAAGCTTTCTTT. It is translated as CASSEQGRSEAFF.

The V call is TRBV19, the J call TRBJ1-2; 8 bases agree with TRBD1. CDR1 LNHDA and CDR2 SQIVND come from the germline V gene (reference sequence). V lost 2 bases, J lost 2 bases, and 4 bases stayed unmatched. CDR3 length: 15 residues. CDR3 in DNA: TGTGCCAGTAGTATATCCCGGACAGGGAACTATGGCTACACCTTC. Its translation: CASSISRTGNYGYTF.

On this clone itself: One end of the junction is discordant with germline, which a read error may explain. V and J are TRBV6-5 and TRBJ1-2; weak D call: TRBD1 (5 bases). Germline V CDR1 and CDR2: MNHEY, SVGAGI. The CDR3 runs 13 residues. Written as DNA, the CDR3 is TGTGCCAGCAGTTACTCGTCTGAAGGGGTACAATCCTTC. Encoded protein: CASSYSSEGVQSF.

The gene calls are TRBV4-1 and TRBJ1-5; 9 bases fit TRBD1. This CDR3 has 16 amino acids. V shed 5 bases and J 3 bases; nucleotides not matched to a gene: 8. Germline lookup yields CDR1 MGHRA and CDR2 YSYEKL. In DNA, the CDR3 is TGCGCCAGCAGCAACACCGGGACAGGGATCAATCAGCCCCAGCATTTT. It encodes CASSNTGTGINQPQHF.

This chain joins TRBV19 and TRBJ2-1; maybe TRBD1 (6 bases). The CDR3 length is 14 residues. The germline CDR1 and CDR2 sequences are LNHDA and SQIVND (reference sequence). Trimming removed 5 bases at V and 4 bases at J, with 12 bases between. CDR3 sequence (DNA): TGTGCCAGTAGTCTTCGGGACACTTACAATGAGCAGTTCTTC. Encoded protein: CASSLRDTYNEQFF.

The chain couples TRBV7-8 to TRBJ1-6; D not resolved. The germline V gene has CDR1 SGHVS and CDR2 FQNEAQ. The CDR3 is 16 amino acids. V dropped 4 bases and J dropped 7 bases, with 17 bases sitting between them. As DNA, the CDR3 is TGTGCCAGCAGCTCGACTCAGCAGCTACCGAATTCACCCCTCCACTTT. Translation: CASSSTQQLPNSPLHF.

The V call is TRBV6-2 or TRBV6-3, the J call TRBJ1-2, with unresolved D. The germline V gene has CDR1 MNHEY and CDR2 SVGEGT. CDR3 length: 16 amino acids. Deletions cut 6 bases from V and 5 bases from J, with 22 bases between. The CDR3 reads CASSPTPGGGRYGYTF. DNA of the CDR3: TGTGCCAGCAGCCCAACCCCCGGCGGAGGGAGATATGGCTACACCTTC.

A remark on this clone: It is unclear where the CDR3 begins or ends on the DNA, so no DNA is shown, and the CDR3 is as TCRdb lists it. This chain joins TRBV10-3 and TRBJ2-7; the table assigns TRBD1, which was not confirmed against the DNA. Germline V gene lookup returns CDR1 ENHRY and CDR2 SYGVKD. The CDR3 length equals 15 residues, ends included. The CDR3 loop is CAISHTLDKGYEQYF.

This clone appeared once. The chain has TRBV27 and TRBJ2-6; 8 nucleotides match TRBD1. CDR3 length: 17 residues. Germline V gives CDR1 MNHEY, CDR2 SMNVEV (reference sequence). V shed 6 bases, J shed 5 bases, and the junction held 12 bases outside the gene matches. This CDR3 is CASRGSDRAMRANVLTF. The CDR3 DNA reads TGTGCCAGCAGGGGATCGGACAGGGCGATGAGGGCCAACGTCCTGACTTTC.

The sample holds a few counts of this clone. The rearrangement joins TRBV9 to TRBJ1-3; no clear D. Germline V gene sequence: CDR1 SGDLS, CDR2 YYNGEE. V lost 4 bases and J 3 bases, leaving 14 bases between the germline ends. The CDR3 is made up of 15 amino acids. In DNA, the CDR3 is TGTGCCAGCAGCCCCCGGGCGGAGGGTGGAAACACCATATATTTT. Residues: CASSPRAEGGNTIYF.

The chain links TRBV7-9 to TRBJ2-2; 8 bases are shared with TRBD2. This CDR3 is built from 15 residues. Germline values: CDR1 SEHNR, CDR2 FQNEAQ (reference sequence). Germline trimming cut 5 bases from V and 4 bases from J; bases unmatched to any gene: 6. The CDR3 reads CASSPRTSSTGELFF. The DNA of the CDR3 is TGTGCCAGCAGCCCCCGGACTAGCTCCACCGGGGAGCTGTTTTTT.

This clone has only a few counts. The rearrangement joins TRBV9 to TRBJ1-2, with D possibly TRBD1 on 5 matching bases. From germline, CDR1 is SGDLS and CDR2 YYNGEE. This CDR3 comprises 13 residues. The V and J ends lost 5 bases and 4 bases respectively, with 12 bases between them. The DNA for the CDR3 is TGTGCCAGCAGGGGGGGGACTGCCTATGGCTACACCTTC. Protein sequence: CASRGGTAYGYTF.

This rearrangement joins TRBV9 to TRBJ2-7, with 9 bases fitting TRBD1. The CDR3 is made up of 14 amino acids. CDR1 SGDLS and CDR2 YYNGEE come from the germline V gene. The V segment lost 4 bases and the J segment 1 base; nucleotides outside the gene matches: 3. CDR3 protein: CASSKQGASYEQYF. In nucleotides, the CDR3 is TGTGCCAGCAGCAAACAGGGGGCGTCCTACGAGCAGTACTTC.

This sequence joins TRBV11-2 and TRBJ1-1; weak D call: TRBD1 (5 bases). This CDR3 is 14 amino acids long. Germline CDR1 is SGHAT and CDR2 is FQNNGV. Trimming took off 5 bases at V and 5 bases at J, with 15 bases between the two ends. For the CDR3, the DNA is TGTGCCAGCAGCCTAAGAGGTAGGGGTACTGAAGCTTTCTTT. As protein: CASSLRGRGTEAFF. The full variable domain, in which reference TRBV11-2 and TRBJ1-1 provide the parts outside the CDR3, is EAGVAQSPRYKIIEKRQSVAFWCNPISGHATLYWYQQILGQGPKLLIQFQNNGVVDDSQLPKDRFSAERLKGVDSTLKIQPAKLEDSAVYLCASSLRGRGTEAFFGQGTRLTVV.

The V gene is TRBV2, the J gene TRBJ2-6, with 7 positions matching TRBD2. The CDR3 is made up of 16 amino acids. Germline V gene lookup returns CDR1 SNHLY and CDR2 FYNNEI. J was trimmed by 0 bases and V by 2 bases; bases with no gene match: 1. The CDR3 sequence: CASSESGGSGANVLTF. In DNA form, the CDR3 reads TGTGCCAGCAGTGAATCGGGGGGCTCTGGGGCCAACGTCCTGACTTTC. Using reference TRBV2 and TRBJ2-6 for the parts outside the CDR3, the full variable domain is EPEVTQTPSHQVTQMGQEVILRCVPISNHLYFYWYRQILGQKVEFLVSFYNNEISEKSEIFDDQFSVERPDGSNFTLKIRSTKLEDSAMYFCASSESGGSGANVLTFGAGSRLTVL.

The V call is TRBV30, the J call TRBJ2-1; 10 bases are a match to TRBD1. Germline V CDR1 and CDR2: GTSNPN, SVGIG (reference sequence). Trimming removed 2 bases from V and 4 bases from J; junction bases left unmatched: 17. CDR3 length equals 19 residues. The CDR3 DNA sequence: TGTGCCTGGAGTCCTTGGGACAGGGGACCCGTTATAAAATACAATGAGCAGTTCTTC. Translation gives CAWSPWDRGPVIKYNEQFF. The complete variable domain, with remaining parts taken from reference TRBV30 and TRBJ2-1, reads SQTIHQWPATLVQPVGSPLSLECTVEGTSNPNLYWYRQAAGRGLQLLFYSVGIGQISSEVPQNLSASRPQDRQFILSSKKLLLSDSGFYLCAWSPWDRGPVIKYNEQFFGPGTRLTVL.

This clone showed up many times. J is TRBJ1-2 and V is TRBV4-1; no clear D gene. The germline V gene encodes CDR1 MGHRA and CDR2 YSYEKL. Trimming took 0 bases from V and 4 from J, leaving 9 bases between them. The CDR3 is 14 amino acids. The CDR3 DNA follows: TGCGCCAGCAGCCAAGATAGTTACTCCTATGGCTACACCTTC. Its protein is CASSQDSYSYGYTF.

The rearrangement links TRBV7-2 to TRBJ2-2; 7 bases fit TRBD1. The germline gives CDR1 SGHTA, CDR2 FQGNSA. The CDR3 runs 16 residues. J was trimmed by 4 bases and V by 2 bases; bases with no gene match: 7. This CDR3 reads CASSLYGQVGTGELFF. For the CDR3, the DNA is TGTGCCAGCAGCTTATACGGACAGGTCGGCACCGGGGAGCTGTTTTTT.

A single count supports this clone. CDR3 coding DNA: TGTGCCAGCAGCTTGAGCTCCTATGGCTACACCTTC. Its protein product is CASSLSSYGYTF. The chain combines TRBV11-3 with TRBJ1-2; D call uncertain. CDR1 is SGHNT and CDR2 is YENEEA in the germline V gene. Trimming stripped 3 bases from V and 4 bases from J, with 6 bases between. The CDR3 loop spans 12 amino acids.

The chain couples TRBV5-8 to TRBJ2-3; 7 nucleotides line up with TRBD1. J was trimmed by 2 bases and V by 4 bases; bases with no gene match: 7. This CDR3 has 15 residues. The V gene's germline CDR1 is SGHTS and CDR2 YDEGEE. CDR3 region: CASSPWTGFTDTQYF. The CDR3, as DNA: TGTGCCAGCAGCCCGTGGACAGGTTTCACAGATACGCAGTATTTT.

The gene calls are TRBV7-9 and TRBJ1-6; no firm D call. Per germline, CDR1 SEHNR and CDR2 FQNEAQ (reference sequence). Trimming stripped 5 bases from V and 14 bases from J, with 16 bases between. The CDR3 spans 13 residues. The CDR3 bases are TGTGCCAGCAGCCCCGGGAAACTAGGAACCCTCCACTTT. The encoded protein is CASSPGKLGTLHF.

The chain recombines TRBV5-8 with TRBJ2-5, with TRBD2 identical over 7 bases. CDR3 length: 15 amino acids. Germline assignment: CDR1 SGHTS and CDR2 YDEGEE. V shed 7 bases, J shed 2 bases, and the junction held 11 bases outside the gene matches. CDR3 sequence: CASGFGGSGQETQYF. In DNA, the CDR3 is TGTGCCAGCGGGTTTGGGGGTAGCGGGCAAGAGACCCAGTACTTC.

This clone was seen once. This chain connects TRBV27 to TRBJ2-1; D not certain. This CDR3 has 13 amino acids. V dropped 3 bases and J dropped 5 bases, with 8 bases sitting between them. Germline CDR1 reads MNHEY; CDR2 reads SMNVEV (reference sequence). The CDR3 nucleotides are TGTGCCAGCAGTTTTTACAGAGACAATGAGCAGTTCTTC. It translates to CASSFYRDNEQFF.

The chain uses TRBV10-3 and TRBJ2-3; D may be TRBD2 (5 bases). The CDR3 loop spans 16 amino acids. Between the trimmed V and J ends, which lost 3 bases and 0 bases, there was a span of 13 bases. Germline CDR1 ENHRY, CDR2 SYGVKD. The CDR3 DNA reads TGTGCCATCAGTGATCTAGGACTCACTAGCACAGATACGCAGTATTTT. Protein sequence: CAISDLGLTSTDTQYF.

CDR3 sequence: CASSENRDYEQYF. For the CDR3, the DNA is TGTGCCAGCAGTGAGAACAGGGACTACGAGCAGTACTTC. The J gene is TRBJ2-7, the V gene TRBV6-1, with D maybe TRBD1 (6 bases). This CDR3 has 13 residues. V was cut by 3 bases and J by 3 bases, with 9 bases left in between. CDR1 is MNHNS, CDR2 SASEGT, per germline.